The sequence of this T cell receptor (beta chain) was determined in a study of OX40 agonist ivuxolimab in advanced cancers. The wider study: Aged roughly 20 to 85 with a mean of 60 years, they were approximately 79% male. It was permissible to have had prior anti-PD-1, anti-PD-L1 or anti-CTLA-4 therapy, and around 43% had some. Broader study findings: Compared with CD4+, CD8+ T cells on average had more expanded clones.

Enrollment shut out patients with autoimmune disease history or systemic immunosuppression. The CDR3 consists of 13 residues. V lost 2 bases to trimming and J lost 6 bases, with 8 bases between them. Germline values: CDR1 MNHEY, CDR2 SVGAGI. TCRdb's copy holds only in-frame clones and misses some; the assay was immunoSEQ multiplex PCR. The sample has 20,000 or so clones, roughly 84% seen once. About this clone itself: Its antigen is currently unknown.

Material: CD4+ or CD8+ T cells sorted from blood, obtained in a trial of the OX40 agonist ivuxolimab. The source of this sequence is an adult with an advanced solid tumor such as melanoma, head and neck, liver or kidney cancer. The J gene is TRBJ1-5, the V gene TRBV6-5, with a possible D match to TRBD1 (5 bases). In DNA, the CDR3 is TGTGCCAGCAGTTACGGTGACAGTCAGCCCCAGCATTTT. Translation gives CASSYGDSQPQHF.